Following are 12 T cell receptor beta chains from one sample sequenced in a study of T cell responses to AZD1222 COVID-19 vaccine (dated by TCRdb to the early 2020s). Library generation was performed with the immunoSEQ multiplex PCR assay. TCRdb obtained this table from immuneACCESS and retained in-frame rearrangements with V and J assigned. These tables miss some clones; where compared with another copy, unresolved V genes account for less than half of the shortfall, and the remainder is unexplained. The sample data list approximately 100,000 clones, and 85% of these were observed just once. The ten largest make up 4.5% to 5% of the sample. The time point label here, explained by the study, means: about 28 days (+/-7) after the second vaccine dose. The starting material was peripheral blood, obtained 28 days after the second AZD1222 dose. Source of these receptors: an adult who received the AZD1222 COVID-19 vaccine.

The CDR3 is CASSNYHRGGTGELFF. DNA for the CDR3: TGTGCCAGCAGCAACTATCACAGGGGAGGGACCGGGGAGCTGTTTTTT. The gene calls are TRBV3-1 (or the pseudogene TRBV3-2) and TRBJ2-2, with D possibly called TRBD1 or TRBD2 (7 bases each). The V and J ends lost 5 bases and 5 bases respectively, with 18 bases between them. CDR3 length equals 16 residues. Germline V gene sequence: CDR1 LGHDT, CDR2 YNNKEL (reference sequence).

V and J are TRBV3-1 (or the pseudogene TRBV3-2) and TRBJ2-1; D may be TRBD1 (5 bases). This CDR3 region has 17 residues. The V end was cut by 1 base, the J end by 2 bases, with 15 bases between. Germline assignment: CDR1 LGHDT and CDR2 YNNKEL (reference sequence). CDR3 region: CASSQAGWGVTYNEQFF. CDR3 nucleotide sequence: TGTGCCAGCAGCCAAGCCGGATGGGGCGTAACCTACAATGAGCAGTTCTTC.

This rearrangement joins TRBV4-1 to TRBJ1-1, with unresolved D. Germline loops: CDR1 MGHRA, CDR2 YSYEKL. The CDR3 totals 15 residues. V was pared by 1 base and J by 1 base, with 10 bases between. CDR3 protein: CASSQGGGRNTEAFF. The DNA of the CDR3 is TGCGCCAGCAGCCAAGGCGGAGGGAGGAACACTGAAGCTTTCTTT.

V gene TRBV4-1 combines with J gene TRBJ2-7; 10 nucleotides line up with TRBD2. The germline V gene encodes CDR1 MGHRA and CDR2 YSYEKL. CDR3 size: 14 residues. Losses at the gene ends were 3 bases for V and 2 bases for J; bases not matched to a gene: 1. The chain's CDR3 is CASSHTSGTYEQYF. CDR3 nucleotide sequence: TGCGCCAGCAGCCACACTAGCGGGACCTACGAGCAGTACTTC.

This clone has only one observation. V gene TRBV11-2 combines with J gene TRBJ1-2, with no clear D. The CDR3 length is 13 residues. Germline CDR1 and CDR2: SGHAT and FQNNGV. Trimming removed 4 bases from V and 2 bases from J, with 8 bases in between. Here the CDR3 DNA reads TGTGCCAGCAGCTCTACACGGAACTATGGCTACACCTTC. Protein sequence: CASSSTRNYGYTF. Full variable domain (outside the CDR3, taken from reference TRBV11-2 and TRBJ1-2): EAGVAQSPRYKIIEKRQSVAFWCNPISGHATLYWYQQILGQGPKLLIQFQNNGVVDDSQLPKDRFSAERLKGVDSTLKIQPAKLEDSAVYLCASSSTRNYGYTFGSGTRLTVV.

This chain joins TRBV19 and TRBJ1-2; D call uncertain. This CDR3 has 14 residues. V lost 2 bases and J 7 bases, leaving 14 bases between the germline ends. The germline V gene has CDR1 LNHDA and CDR2 SQIVND (reference sequence). In DNA, the CDR3 is TGTGCCAGTAGTATAAGAATAGAGGCCCCTGGCTACACCTTC. Translation gives CASSIRIEAPGYTF.

The chain has TRBV7-9 and TRBJ2-3, with 7 bases fitting TRBD2. Losses at the gene ends were 0 bases for V and 5 bases for J; bases not matched to a gene: 11. CDR3 size: 17 residues. Germline-derived CDR1 and CDR2 are SEHNR and FQNEAQ (reference sequence). The CDR3 bases are TGTGCCAGCAGCTTAGCCAATGTCGGGGGGAGTCGAGATACGCAGTATTTT. It encodes CASSLANVGGSRDTQYF. Variable domain in full (rest from reference TRBV7-9 and TRBJ2-3): DTGVSQNPRHKITKRGQNVTFRCDPISEHNRLYWYRQTLGQGPEFLTYFQNEAQLEKSRLLSDRFSAERPKGSFSTLEIQRTEQGDSAMYLCASSLANVGGSRDTQYFGPGTRLTVL.

The gene calls are TRBV19 and TRBJ2-2; 7 bases match TRBD1. CDR1 is LNHDA and CDR2 is SQIVND in the germline V gene (reference sequence). The ends lost 9 bases at V and 6 bases at J; junction bases unmatched: 13. The CDR3 runs to 15 residues. DNA of the CDR3: TGTGCCAGCCAACAGATACAGGGGTTGTCCGGGGAGCTGTTTTTT. It yields the protein CASQQIQGLSGELFF.

This sequence joins TRBV27 and TRBJ2-7; weak D call: TRBD1 (5 bases). V dropped 2 bases and J dropped 2 bases, with 10 bases sitting between them. The CDR3 is made up of 14 amino acids. Germline-derived CDR1 and CDR2 are MNHEY and SMNVEV (reference sequence). CDR3 in DNA: TGTGCCAGCAGTTTAATTCCAGGGCCCTACGAGCAGTACTTC. Translated: CASSLIPGPYEQYF.

This chain links TRBV3-1 (or the pseudogene TRBV3-2) with TRBJ2-2, with D possibly being TRBD1 (6 bases). Germline-derived CDR1 and CDR2 are LGHDT and YNNKEL (reference sequence). CDR3 size: 15 residues. Trimming shortened V by 5 bases and J by 0 bases, and 10 bases separated the two germline ends. The CDR3 sequence: CASSEQGANTGELFF. DNA for the CDR3: TGTGCCAGCAGCGAACAGGGCGCGAACACCGGGGAGCTGTTTTTT.

In nucleotides, the CDR3 is TGTGCCAGCAGCTTATATGAGACCGCCACCTACGAGCAGTACTTC. Its translation is CASSLYETATYEQYF. The J gene is TRBJ2-7, the V gene TRBV7-6; D remains unclear. The CDR3 runs to 15 residues. The germline V and J ends were trimmed by 2 bases and 2 bases, with 13 bases remaining between them. The V gene's germline CDR1 is SGHVS and CDR2 FNYEAQ.

This clone turned up a few times. V and J are TRBV9 and TRBJ2-2; TRBD1 matches 7 bases. The length of the CDR3 is 15 residues. The V segment lost 3 bases and the J segment 4 bases; nucleotides outside the gene matches: 6. Germline V CDR1 and CDR2: SGDLS, YYNGEE. CDR3 residues: CASSAGPGGTGELFF. The CDR3, as DNA: TGTGCCAGCAGCGCAGGTCCAGGGGGCACCGGGGAGCTGTTTTTT. Full variable domain (remainder filled in from reference TRBV9 and TRBJ2-2): DSGVTQTPKHLITATGQRVTLRCSPRSGDLSVYWYQQSLDQGLQFLIQYYNGEERAKGNILERFSAQQFPDLHSELNLSSLELGDSALYFCASSAGPGGTGELFFGEGSRLTVL.